This T cell receptor (beta chain) was identified during a study of read filtering for tumor transcriptome and immune sequencing. Study at large: R-ISS stage counts were under 10 for I, 16 for II, 7 for III. DNase treatment preceded whole-transcriptome library preparation.

From germline, CDR1 is MNHNY and CDR2 SVGAGI (reference sequence). With 4 bases clipped from V and 1 base from J, the junction kept 9 bases outside the gene matches. This CDR3 contains 16 residues. Note on this clonotype: A much bigger clone sits one base away, suggesting this may be a read error.

The library was built from about 400 ng RNA with molecular barcoded adaptors for alpha/delta and beta/gamma chains. One entry per CDR3 protein, called by TCRdb with MiXCR from the reads. The table includes some 50,000 distinct CDR3 sequences, around 21% detected once. At the time of active disease, bone marrow was collected from every patient. The origin of this receptor is a donor over 35 with multiple myeloma. The sample taken for sequencing was a population of CD138-negative cells sorted from bone marrow. This chain links TRBV6-6 with TRBJ1-1; 7 bases are a match to TRBD1. CDR3 in amino acids: CASSWATGTENTEAFF. In nucleotides, the CDR3 is TGTGCCAGCAGTTGGGCCACCGGGACAGAGAACACTGAAGCTTTCTTT.